Below, one T cell receptor beta chain is given with its context. Antigen: not known. The CDR3 is 15 amino acids. Per germline, CDR1 SQVTM and CDR2 ANQGSEA. V lost 7 bases and J lost 2, with 21 bases in between. This sample was included in a study of cytotoxic CD8 clonotypes in ibrutinib-treated CLL. As for the study in general: The cohort had around 11 relapsed/refractory and around 14 treatment-naive patients, 17 to 18 IGHV unmutated. Investigators reported roughly 24 partial and 2 complete responses; after median approximately 74 months, roughly 15 patients remained remitted and about 12 progressed. Study-level points and caveats: While tracking circulating CD8+ T-cell counts, baseline clonality exceeded that of age-matched healthy donors. Among the clonotypes, public ones were uncommon and contracted or held stable on treatment.

The table came from immunoSEQ multiplex PCR; TCRdb's copy has only in-frame clones and leaves some out. The table lists under 300,000 clones, 76% of them singletons. The receptor was isolated from a human donor with chronic lymphocytic leukemia. Sequenced material: PBMCs, taken at disease progression, from a patient treated with ibrutinib. The rearrangement links TRBV29-1 to TRBJ2-7, with a weak D call TRBD1 (6 bases). CDR3 protein: CSAPFWTAKTYEQYF. The CDR3 region has the DNA TGCAGCGCCCCCTTTTGGACAGCTAAAACCTACGAGCAGTACTTC.